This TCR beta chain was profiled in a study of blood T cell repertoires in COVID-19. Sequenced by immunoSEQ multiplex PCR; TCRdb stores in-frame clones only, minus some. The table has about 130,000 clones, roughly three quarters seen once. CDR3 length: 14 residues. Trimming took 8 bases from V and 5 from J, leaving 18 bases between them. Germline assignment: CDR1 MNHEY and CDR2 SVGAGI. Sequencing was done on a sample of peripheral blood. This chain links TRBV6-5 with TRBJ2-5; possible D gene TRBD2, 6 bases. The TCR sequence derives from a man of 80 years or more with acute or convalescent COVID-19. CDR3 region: CASDLGSRGETQYF. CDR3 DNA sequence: TGTGCCAGCGACCTCGGGAGCCGGGGGGAGACCCAGTACTTC.